This T cell receptor beta chain was found in a study of blood T cell repertoires in COVID-19. Authors' processing steps: Reference gene primer amplification gave estimated nucleated cell counts. The method was immunoSEQ multiplex PCR; TCRdb's version includes in-frame clones alone and lacks a portion of them. V and J calls and clone size are given by that table; D and trimming were obtained from the DNA. The data show approximately 200,000 clones, roughly 86% seen once. Sequencing used peripheral blood. The sequence derives from a woman in her sixties or seventies with acute or convalescent COVID-19.

The CDR3 region has the DNA TGCGCCAGCGCTAGTCGGGTTAGCGGCTCCTACAATGAGCAGTTCTTC. It encodes CASASRVSGSYNEQFF. V gene TRBV5-1 combines with J gene TRBJ2-1; D is perhaps TRBD2 (6 bases). The V end was cut by 7 bases, the J end by 0 bases, with 17 bases between. The CDR3 sequence is 16 residues long. CDR1 and CDR2 (germline): SGHRS, YFSETQ.